The present T cell receptor (beta chain) was sequenced within a study of Ad26.COV2.S vaccination and SARS-CoV-2 variants (dated by TCRdb to about 2021). In terms of the full investigation: Vaccine-arm donors were drawn from COV1001, a multicentre, randomized, double-blind, placebo-controlled phase I-IIa trial of Ad26.COV2.S in healthy adults. A total of around 32 samples were included in the TCR-sequenced set, comprising about 20 Ad26.COV2.S vaccine recipients, 5 placebo recipients and 8 SARS-CoV-2 convalescent individuals. Sequencing of the TCRbeta repertoire served to evaluate the specificity and breadth of SARS-CoV-2-reactive T cell receptors following Ad26.COV2.S vaccination. Throughout the experiments and outcome assessment, investigators stayed blinded to trial group allocation. Dosing of Ad26.COV2.S was intramuscular, at either 5x10^10 or 1x10^11 viral particles, delivered as one shot or as two shots spaced 56 days apart. Participants in the trial were split at random into five groups of five each, receiving low-dose or high-dose Ad26.COV2.S once or twice, or else placebo on both occasions. Broad study findings and their caveats: Comparing responses between vaccine doses or regimens was not something the study was powered to do. Spike-specific TCR breadth was higher in Ad26.COV2.S recipients than in placebo recipients (P = 0.0014). After vaccination, spike-specific CD8+ and CD4+ T cell responses were reported to show substantial breadth. The authors noted that total T cell responses may have been underestimated by the TCR breadth and depth analyses. Vaccine and placebo recipients had similar non-spike TCR breadth, a finding consistent with the vaccine containing only spike.

TCRbeta CDR3 regions were sequenced with the immunoSEQ Assay. After extraction, genomic DNA underwent amplification by bias-controlled multiplex PCR, followed by high-throughput sequencing. The authors processed their data as follows. Collapsing and filtering of sequences were performed to quantify the absolute abundance of each unique TCRbeta CDR3 region. T cell fraction was estimated by normalization of TCRbeta template counts to usable DNA, with usable DNA being measured through amplification of reference genes present in all nucleated cells. Repertoire TCRs were annotated as SARS-CoV-2-specific when V gene, CDR3 amino acid sequence and J gene were exactly matched to a known reactive TCR set. MIRA supplied the reference SARS-CoV-2 TCR set, which was filtered for enrichment in COVID-19-positive ImmuneCODE repertoires so that public or cross-reactive TCRs were removed. Drawing on the MIRA antigens, annotated TCRs were analysed further at the level of specific ORF or position within ORF. Breadth was defined as annotated unique rearrangements over total unique productive rearrangements; depth was the summed frequency of those rearrangements. TCR breadth was compared between groups using two-sided Wilcoxon rank-sum tests. TCRdb re-hosts the immuneACCESS table, in-frame sequences only. Its copies lack some clones; in the studies checked, an unresolved V gene accounts for under half of them, and the cause for the rest is not known. The D gene and trimming were derived from the DNA, and the V and J assignments and clone size from that table. The sample table shows fewer than 500,000 clones, and 90% are seen once. The ten largest clones take up approximately 4.5% of the sample.

For this chain, trimming is 2 bases at the V end and 5 bases at the J end, and the number of junction bases without a gene match is 2. From the cysteine up to the phenylalanine, the CDR3 has a length of 14 residues. This entry keeps only the CDR3 DNA: 42 bases, framed from base 1. Sequences LNHDA (CDR1) and SQIVND (CDR2) are obtained from the germline V gene (reference sequence). According to the study, the label for this sample's treatment or condition signals: around 19 received Ad26.COV2.S at low or high dose, single or two shots; about 5 received placebo; per-sample allocation not given. For vaccine and placebo recipients, repertoires were sequenced using samples collected on day 63 after the first injection. In Cohort 1b, some 25 adults aged 18-55 years were enrolled at a single site in Boston, USA, between 29 July and 7 August 2020. Ad26.COV2.S consisted of a replication-incompetent adenovirus type 26 vector by which a prefusion-stabilized SARS-CoV-2 spike protein from the original Wuhan strain was expressed.

A remark on this clone: Its antigen is still unknown. No base-level quality is on record; no much larger clone is a single base apart.

This TCR was recovered from a person between 18 and 65 years old who received the Ad26.COV2.S COVID-19 vaccine or a placebo. Sequencing was performed on peripheral blood, taken in a trial of Ad26.COV2.S vaccine versus placebo. Recombination joined TRBV19 with TRBJ2-1; 8 of the junction bases match TRBD2. The nucleotide sequence is given as TGTGCCAGTAGTATACTAGCGGGTGACAATGAGCAGTTCTTC. The encoded protein is CASSILAGDNEQFF.